The clone carrying this TCR beta chain was counted ten times or more. These data originate in a study of T cells after yellow fever vaccination. TCRdb re-called the 5' RACE reads with MiXCR, one entry per CDR3 protein. Of about 160,000 distinct CDR3 sequences in the sample, more than 5.5% are singletons; the top ten hold 2.5% to 3%. With 0 bases removed from V and 13 bases from J, the gap between germline ends came to 13 bases. Germline V gene data show CDR1 as GTSNPN and CDR2 as SVGIG (reference sequence). The CDR3 contains 12 residues. The receptor was isolated from a man aged 18 to 29 who received the YFV17D yellow fever vaccine. V gene TRBV30 combines with J gene TRBJ2-1; no clear D gene. The sample here was CD4+ T cells sorted from PBMCs, taken less than 6 days after the first yellow fever vaccination. For the CDR3, the DNA is TGTGCCTGGAGTGTTATAACGGCACACCAGTTCTTC. Its protein is CAWSVITAHQFF.